These 21 T cell receptor beta chains originate from one sample sequenced in a study of blood T cell repertoires in COVID-19. The table came from immunoSEQ multiplex PCR; TCRdb's copy has only in-frame clones and leaves some out. Of approximately 320,000 clones in the sample, approximately 89% were seen once. The sequenced sample was peripheral blood. These receptors were collected from a woman in her twenties or thirties with COVID-19, enrolled during active disease.

J is TRBJ2-1 and V is TRBV12-3 or TRBV12-4; D gene ambiguous. The CDR3 has 12 residues. V lost 6 bases and J lost 5, with 8 bases in between. The CDR3 protein is CASSSANNEQFF. The CDR3 DNA reads as TGTGCCAGCAGCTCTGCTAACAATGAGCAGTTCTTC.

The chain uses TRBV10-1 and TRBJ2-3, with D hard to call. Per the germline V gene, CDR1 is WNHNN and CDR2 is SYGVQD (reference sequence). Trimming left V 2 bases short and J 1 base short, with 13 bases between. CDR3 length: 16 amino acids. CDR3 sequence: CASSEDTDYGTDTQYF. CDR3 nucleotide sequence: TGCGCCAGCAGTGAGGACACTGATTACGGCACAGATACGCAGTATTTT.

The rearrangement uses TRBV5-1 and TRBJ2-2; tentative D call: TRBD2 (5 bases). V was shortened by 3 bases and J by 9 bases, with 18 bases between the two germline ends. The CDR3 loop spans 15 amino acids. The germline V gene has CDR1 SGHRS and CDR2 YFSETQ. Here the CDR3 DNA reads TGCGCCAGCAGCTCGGACTCGGACGGAGCGAGGGAGCTGTTTTTT. This encodes CASSSDSDGARELFF.

The rearrangement links TRBV6-5 to TRBJ1-2; TRBD1 matches 9 bases. The CDR3 extends over 15 amino acids. V gave up 6 bases and J gave up 4 bases; unmatched junction bases: 9. Looked up from germline, CDR1 is MNHEY and CDR2 is SVGAGI. The CDR3 DNA follows: TGTGCCAGCAGCTCGGGACAGGGACCTCTCTATGGCTACACCTTC. Protein product: CASSSGQGPLYGYTF.

This clone has only one observation. The rearrangement links TRBV3-1 (or the pseudogene TRBV3-2) to TRBJ2-1; 7 bases map to TRBD1. V was pared by 4 bases and J by 3 bases, with 6 bases of the junction left unmatched. The CDR3 covers 15 residues. Looked up from germline, CDR1 is LGHDT and CDR2 is YNNKEL (reference sequence). The CDR3 bases are TGTGCCAGCAGCCCGAGTTCAGGGGGCTACAATGAGCAGTTCTTC. It codes for CASSPSSGGYNEQFF.

The CDR3 DNA follows: TGTGCCAGCAGCCGGGCGGACAGCTCCTACGAGCAGTACTTC. It specifies CASSRADSSYEQYF. This chain connects TRBV7-9 to TRBJ2-7; weak D call: TRBD1 (6 bases). Germline V CDR1 and CDR2: SEHNR, FQNEAQ (reference sequence). Trimming removed 5 bases at V and 0 bases at J, with 11 bases between. There are 14 residues in the CDR3.

The rearrangement links TRBV6-5 to TRBJ1-3; no definite D call. Trimming pared 7 bases from V and 0 bases from J, leaving 7 bases between. Germline CDR1 is MNHEY and CDR2 is SVGAGI. The CDR3 consists of 13 residues. DNA of the CDR3: TGTGCCAGCATACGGGACTCTGGAAACACCATATATTTT. Protein product: CASIRDSGNTIYF.

The gene calls are TRBV7-8 and TRBJ1-5; perhaps TRBD1 as D (6 bases). The CDR3 sequence is 16 residues long. The germline V and J ends were trimmed by 2 bases and 1 base, with 12 bases remaining between them. Germline CDR1 is SGHVS and CDR2 is FQNEAQ. CDR3 coding DNA: TGTGCCAGCAGCTTACTACAGGGTTCCAGCAATCAGCCCCAGCATTTT. Translated: CASSLLQGSSNQPQHF.

This chain uses TRBV7-9 with TRBJ2-7; unclear D gene. Trimming took 1 base from V and 2 from J, leaving 9 bases between them. This CDR3 region has 14 residues. In germline, CDR1 is SEHNR, CDR2 FQNEAQ (reference sequence). The CDR3 sequence is CASSLGGAAYEQYF. The CDR3 DNA reads TGTGCCAGCAGCTTAGGAGGAGCCGCCTACGAGCAGTACTTC. Full variable domain (rest looked up from reference TRBV7-9 and TRBJ2-7): DTGVSQNPRHKITKRGQNVTFRCDPISEHNRLYWYRQTLGQGPEFLTYFQNEAQLEKSRLLSDRFSAERPKGSFSTLEIQRTEQGDSAMYLCASSLGGAAYEQYFGPGTRLTVT.

V and J are TRBV10-2 and TRBJ2-1; TRBD1 matches 7 bases. The CDR3 sequence is 15 residues long. V lost 6 bases and J lost 8; bases outside the gene matches: 13. Germline lookup yields CDR1 WSHSY and CDR2 SAAADI. The CDR3 reads CASRTGQVLAHEQFF. The CDR3 DNA sequence: TGCGCCAGCAGAACCGGACAGGTCCTAGCCCATGAGCAGTTCTTC.

V usage is TRBV4-1 and J usage is TRBJ1-2, with no clear D. Germline V gives CDR1 MGHRA, CDR2 YSYEKL. The CDR3 loop spans 15 amino acids. The V end lost 0 bases, the J end lost 4 bases, and 12 bases lay between the germline ends. The CDR3 spells CASSQEGRGLYGYTF. In DNA form, the CDR3 reads TGCGCCAGCAGCCAAGAAGGTCGAGGACTCTATGGCTACACCTTC.

Turning to this clone: The same CDR3 can be traced to other DNA sequences in this sample. The V call is TRBV7-9, the J call TRBJ1-5, with D maybe TRBD1 (5 bases). This CDR3 region has 14 residues. V lost 2 bases and J 1 base, leaving 6 bases between the germline ends. Germline V lookup: CDR1 SEHNR, CDR2 FQNEAQ (reference sequence). The CDR3 sequence is CASSLTGSNQPQHF. The CDR3 nucleotides read TGTGCCAGCAGCTTAACAGGAAGCAATCAGCCCCAGCATTTT.

The chain is built from TRBV7-9 and TRBJ1-1, with D perhaps TRBD1 (5 bases). The V end lost 5 bases, the J end lost 4 bases, and 11 bases lay between the germline ends. The CDR3 runs to 13 residues. Germline CDR1 SEHNR, CDR2 FQNEAQ (reference sequence). The CDR3 DNA follows: TGTGCCAGCAGCGAAAATAGGGGCACTGAAGCTTTCTTT. Amino acids: CASSENRGTEAFF.

V is TRBV5-4 and J is TRBJ2-3; weak D call: TRBD2 (6 bases). CDR3 length equals 13 residues. Trimming stripped 6 bases from V and 2 bases from J, with 10 bases between. Germline V gene lookup returns CDR1 SGHNT and CDR2 YYREEE (reference sequence). The CDR3 reads CASKSGYTDTQYF. For the CDR3, the DNA is TGTGCCAGCAAGAGCGGGTACACAGATACGCAGTATTTT.

In its sample, this clone was seen a few times. V and J are TRBV11-1 and TRBJ1-2; D is uncertain. The CDR3 sequence is 13 residues long. Trimming left V 3 bases short and J 7 bases short, with 12 bases between. Germline CDR1 and CDR2: SGHAT and FQDESV (reference sequence). The DNA of the CDR3 is TGTGCCAGCAGCTTGCAGCCCCGGGGTGGCTACACCTTC. Encoded protein: CASSLQPRGGYTF. The variable domain in full, with the rest retrieved from reference TRBV11-1 and TRBJ1-2, is EAEVAQSPRYKITEKSQAVAFWCDPISGHATLYWYRQILGQGPELLVQFQDESVVDDSQLPKDRFSAERLKGVDSTLKIQPAELGDSAMYLCASSLQPRGGYTFGSGTRLTVV.

The chain uses TRBV27 and TRBJ1-6; D remains ambiguous. Trimming left V 5 bases short and J 0 bases short, with 11 bases between. The CDR3 is 16 residues long. Germline V gives CDR1 MNHEY, CDR2 SMNVEV (reference sequence). CDR3 protein: CASSPVPSSYNSPLHF. Here the CDR3 DNA reads TGTGCCAGCAGTCCTGTCCCGAGCTCCTATAATTCACCCCTCCACTTT.

The chain combines TRBV11-2 with TRBJ1-5, with a possible D match to TRBD1 (5 bases). Trimming took off 7 bases at V and 7 bases at J, with 23 bases between the two ends. The germline gives CDR1 SGHAT, CDR2 FQNNGV. This CDR3 comprises 16 residues. The CDR3 DNA reads as TGTGCCAGCATCGGGGGACCGGTGGGGGAAAGACAGCCCCAGCATTTT. Translating gives CASIGGPVGERQPQHF.

This chain uses TRBV19 with TRBJ1-5, with a weak D call TRBD1 (6 bases). This CDR3 spans 15 amino acids. V was cut by 3 bases and J by 6 bases, with 15 bases left in between. Germline V gene sequence: CDR1 LNHDA, CDR2 SQIVND (reference sequence). CDR3 sequence: CASSISGGWGQPQHF. The CDR3 bases are TGTGCCAGTAGTATTTCTGGGGGCTGGGGTCAGCCCCAGCATTTT.

A few counts support this clone. J is TRBJ1-1 and V is TRBV27; D may be TRBD1 (5 bases). The germline CDR1 and CDR2 sequences are MNHEY and SMNVEV (reference sequence). V was cut by 3 bases and J by 0 bases, with 8 bases left in between. This CDR3 comprises 14 residues. The CDR3 protein is CASSFGTMNTEAFF. Here the CDR3 DNA reads TGTGCCAGCAGTTTCGGGACTATGAACACTGAAGCTTTCTTT.

This rearrangement joins TRBV4-1 to TRBJ2-1, with D perhaps TRBD2 (7 bases). CDR3 length: 15 residues. Trimming took 4 bases from V and 10 from J, leaving 20 bases between them. Germline V lookup: CDR1 MGHRA, CDR2 YSYEKL. In DNA, the CDR3 is TGCGCCAGCAGCCCCCTTGGGGGGGCGGTAGCAGAGCAGTTCTTC. Its protein is CASSPLGGAVAEQFF.

V and J are TRBV2 and TRBJ1-5; possibly TRBD1 for D (5 bases). CDR3 length: 14 residues. Trimming pared 4 bases from V and 7 bases from J, leaving 14 bases between. Germline values: CDR1 SNHLY, CDR2 FYNNEI. The CDR3 DNA sequence: TGTGCCAGCAGTGGGTTGGCAGGGAAGCAGCCCCAGCATTTT. Encoded protein: CASSGLAGKQPQHF.